This T cell receptor beta chain was found in a study of CD8+CD57+ T cells in acquired aplastic anemia. Overall study context: Quantities of DNA derived from sorted CD4+ and CD8+ cells averaged around 3 ug.

Genomic DNA served as template for TCR beta VDJ and CDR3 profiling. TCRdb re-called the reads through MiXCR, storing one row per CDR3 protein. Of around 180,000 distinct CDR3 sequences listed, roughly 50% are singletons. An expansion of CD8+CD57+ cells by flow cytometry had been shown in patients chosen for sequencing. Severe acquired aplastic anemia was diagnosed in all patients. Overall study findings and caveats: Approximately 27 CD8+ CDR3 sequences occurred in both the patients and the controls.

Concerning this clonotype itself: What it binds is unknown.

Sequencing was performed on sorted CD4+, CD8+, or CD8+CD57+ T cells (not recorded which) from PBMCs. This TCR was sampled from a human donor with aplastic anemia.

Written as DNA, the CDR3 is TGTGCCAGCTCCGGCCGTCGGGATGGCTACACCTTC. Translation: CASSGRRDGYTF. The chain is built from TRBV2 and TRBJ1-2; no reliable D call. V gave up 8 bases and J gave up 6 bases, with 13 bases separating them. Per the germline V gene, CDR1 is SNHLY and CDR2 is FYNNEI. CDR3 length: 12 amino acids.